Below are 30 T cell receptor beta chains sequenced from a single sample in a study of T cells after posttransplantation cyclophosphamide. Clones were sequenced by immunoSEQ multiplex PCR, and TCRdb holds only the in-frame ones, with some missing. The sample holds about 52,000 clones, under 95% seen once. What was sequenced was PBMCs. These receptors originate from a woman in her 30s in good health and a related stem cell transplant donor.

This clone is a singleton in its sample. The CDR3, as DNA: TGCGCCAGCAGCCAAGAGTCTAGCGCAGATACGCAGTATTTT. This encodes CASSQESSADTQYF. The chain links TRBV4-1 to TRBJ2-3, with D maybe TRBD2 (6 bases). The CDR3 is 14 amino acids. Germline lookup yields CDR1 MGHRA and CDR2 YSYEKL. Trimming left V 0 bases short and J 4 bases short, with 8 bases between.

J is TRBJ1-5 and V is TRBV6-1; 7 bases fit TRBD1. The V segment lost 1 base and the J segment 2 bases; nucleotides outside the gene matches: 5. CDR1 and CDR2 from the germline V gene are MNHNS and SASEGT. This CDR3 region has 16 residues. The CDR3 DNA sequence: TGTGCCAGCAGTGAAGAGTACGGGACAGGCAATCAGCCCCAGCATTTT. Its translation is CASSEEYGTGNQPQHF.

This sequence joins TRBV5-3 and TRBJ2-5; TRBD2 agrees at 14 bases. TRBV5-3 is an open reading frame, and its role is uncertain. The CDR3 totals 18 residues. V shed 4 bases and J 1 base; nucleotides not matched to a gene: 9. CDR3 nucleotides: TGTGCCAGAAGCGAACCGACTAGCGGGGGGGCGGTCCAAGAGACCCAGTACTTC. Translation: CARSEPTSGGAVQETQYF.

The chain has TRBV7-6 and TRBJ2-5; TRBD1 aligns across 9 bases. Germline V gene data show CDR1 as SGHVS and CDR2 as FNYEAQ. Germline trimming cut 1 base from V and 2 bases from J; bases unmatched to any gene: 5. The CDR3 runs to 16 residues. The CDR3 DNA follows: TGTGCCAGCAGCTTAGGGGACAGGGAGCGGCAAGAGACCCAGTACTTC. Translated: CASSLGDRERQETQYF. The full variable domain, rest sourced from reference TRBV7-6 and TRBJ2-5, is GAGVSQSPRYKVTKRGQDVALRCDPISGHVSLYWYRQALGQGPEFLTYFNYEAQQDKSGLPNDRFSAERPEGSISTLTIQRTEQRDSAMYRCASSLGDRERQETQYFGPGTRLLVL.

The rearrangement uses TRBV5-1 and TRBJ2-3; D possibly corresponds to TRBD1 (5 bases). V lost 5 bases, J lost 2 bases, and 9 bases lay in between. The germline CDR1 and CDR2 sequences are SGHRS and YFSETQ. This CDR3 region has 13 residues. Written as DNA, the CDR3 is TGCGCCAGCAGAGCAGGGAACACAGATACGCAGTATTTT. This sequence encodes CASRAGNTDTQYF.

This sequence joins TRBV4-2 and TRBJ1-4; 9 nucleotides match TRBD1. This CDR3 has 16 amino acids. Germline-derived CDR1 and CDR2 are LGHNA and YNFKEQ. V dropped 3 bases and J dropped 5; count of bases not matched to a gene: 7. The CDR3 here is CASSHEPGQGNEKLFF. DNA of the CDR3: TGTGCCAGCAGCCACGAACCGGGACAGGGAAATGAAAAACTGTTTTTT.

The rearrangement joins TRBV30 to TRBJ2-1; D is uncertain. Germline V CDR1 and CDR2: GTSNPN, SVGIG (reference sequence). The CDR3 length is 13 residues. The V end lost 0 bases, the J end lost 1 base, and 4 bases lay between the germline ends. As DNA, the CDR3 is TGTGCCTGGAGTGTCTTGTCCTACAATGAGCAGTTCTTC. It specifies CAWSVLSYNEQFF.

J is TRBJ2-7 and V is TRBV5-1, with 8 nucleotides matching TRBD1. This CDR3 region has 16 residues. CDR1 and CDR2 (germline): SGHRS, YFSETQ. The V gene end was trimmed by 4 bases and the J gene end by 6 bases; junction bases not matched to a gene: 15. CDR3 nucleotide sequence: TGCGCCAGCAGCACCGGGACAGGTCTGCTAGTCTCCGAGCAGTACTTC. It specifies CASSTGTGLLVSEQYF.

The chain has TRBV4-3 and TRBJ2-2, with TRBD1 matching 8 bases. The ends lost 0 bases at V and 5 bases at J; junction bases unmatched: 8. The CDR3 has 17 amino acids. Germline-derived CDR1 and CDR2 are LGHNA and YSLEER. CDR3 amino acids: CASSQDYQGAATGELFF. The DNA of the CDR3 is TGCGCCAGCAGCCAAGATTATCAGGGGGCGGCGACCGGGGAGCTGTTTTTT.

This sequence joins TRBV7-9 and TRBJ2-5; 7 bases line up with TRBD2. V lost 6 bases and J lost 0; bases outside the gene matches: 4. CDR3 size: 14 residues. CDR1 and CDR2 from the germline V gene are SEHNR and FQNEAQ (reference sequence). The CDR3 DNA is TGTGCCAGCAGAGATAGCGGGTACCAAGAGACCCAGTACTTC. This encodes CASRDSGYQETQYF. Drawing the rest from reference TRBV7-9 and TRBJ2-5, the complete variable domain is DTGVSQNPRHKITKRGQNVTFRCDPISEHNRLYWYRQTLGQGPEFLTYFQNEAQLEKSRLLSDRFSAERPKGSFSTLEIQRTEQGDSAMYLCASRDSGYQETQYFGPGTRLLVL.

The chain is built from TRBV30 and TRBJ1-2; 11 bases align to TRBD1. The CDR3 length is 13 residues. J gave up 4 bases and V 5 bases, and 3 bases lay outside the gene matches. Germline V gives CDR1 GTSNPN, CDR2 SVGIG (reference sequence). The CDR3 loop reads CAWRTGGSYGYTF. The CDR3 bases are TGTGCCTGGCGGACAGGGGGCTCCTATGGCTACACCTTC. Combining the CDR3 with reference TRBV30 and TRBJ1-2 gives the whole variable domain SQTIHQWPATLVQPVGSPLSLECTVEGTSNPNLYWYRQAAGRGLQLLFYSVGIGQISSEVPQNLSASRPQDRQFILSSKKLLLSDSGFYLCAWRTGGSYGYTFGSGTRLTVV.

This clone was seen a single time. J is TRBJ1-2 and V is TRBV2, with no clear D. From germline, CDR1 is SNHLY and CDR2 FYNNEI. The length of the CDR3 is 14 residues. The V and J ends lost 5 bases and 3 bases respectively, with 13 bases between them. The CDR3 DNA is TGTGCCAGCAGTCGGCCCGGCGGAGACTATGGCTACACCTTC. Translated: CASSRPGGDYGYTF.

This chain links TRBV28 with TRBJ1-1, with D perhaps TRBD1 (5 bases). Germline lookup yields CDR1 MDHEN and CDR2 SYDVKM. V lost 0 bases, J lost 5 bases, and 7 bases lay in between. This CDR3 has 13 amino acids. DNA for the CDR3: TGTGCCAGCAGTTTATGGGGGGGGACTGAAGCTTTCTTT. It yields the protein CASSLWGGTEAFF.

The chain links TRBV4-1 to TRBJ1-2; 8 bases line up with TRBD1. V trimming: 1 base; J trimming: 5 bases; junction bases outside the gene matches: 3. Germline-derived CDR1 and CDR2 are MGHRA and YSYEKL. The CDR3 length is 14 residues. The CDR3, as DNA: TGCGCCAGCAGCCAAGGGACAGGGCTATATGGCTACACCTTC. It translates to CASSQGTGLYGYTF.

The V call is TRBV11-3, the J call TRBJ2-7; 8 bases are shared with TRBD1. Per germline, CDR1 SGHNT and CDR2 YENEEA. V shed 5 bases and J 2 bases; nucleotides not matched to a gene: 2. This CDR3 is 13 amino acids long. The CDR3 DNA is TGTGCCAGCAGCCGGGGACAGGCCTACGAGCAGTACTTC. Translation gives CASSRGQAYEQYF.

The chain links TRBV10-3 to TRBJ1-6, with D possibly matching TRBD1 (6 bases). V lost 3 bases to trimming and J lost 10 bases, with 13 bases between them. This CDR3 comprises 14 residues. CDR1 and CDR2 from the germline V gene are ENHRY and SYGVKD. The CDR3 nucleotides are TGTGCCATCAGTGATGAGGGGGGGCGGTCACCCCTCCACTTT. The encoded protein is CAISDEGGRSPLHF.

The rearrangement links TRBV6-5 to TRBJ1-1; a possible D gene is TRBD1 (6 bases). This CDR3 is 13 amino acids long. The ends were cut back, 6 bases at V and 3 bases at J, with 11 bases in the middle. CDR1 and CDR2 (germline): MNHEY, SVGAGI. The chain's CDR3 is CASRVYRDTEAFF. The CDR3 region has the DNA TGTGCCAGCAGAGTATACAGGGACACTGAAGCTTTCTTT.

The chain joins TRBV30 to TRBJ2-3; TRBD1 is a possible D gene (8 bases). The CDR3 contains 13 residues. CDR1 GTSNPN and CDR2 SVGIG come from the germline V gene (reference sequence). The V end lost 1 base, the J end lost 8 bases, and 13 bases lay between the germline ends. The CDR3 loop is CAWSGTGRGTQYF. The DNA of the CDR3 is TGTGCCTGGAGTGGGACAGGGAGGGGTACGCAGTATTTT.

The J gene is TRBJ2-1, the V gene TRBV5-5; 10 bases are a match to TRBD2. The CDR3 has 18 residues. The J segment lost 8 bases and the V segment lost 1 base, leaving 15 bases of the junction unmatched. Germline CDR1 is SGHKS and CDR2 is YYEKEE (reference sequence). In nucleotides, the CDR3 is TGTGCCAGCAGCTTGAGGAGGGTGGGAGCGGGGGGGAAGTATGAGCAGTTCTTC. Translated: CASSLRRVGAGGKYEQFF.

The chain is built from TRBV5-6 and TRBJ2-2, with 13 bases that match TRBD2. The J segment lost 1 base and the V segment lost 4 bases, leaving 4 bases of the junction unmatched. Germline assignment: CDR1 SGHDT and CDR2 YYEEEE. The CDR3 is 17 residues long. The DNA for the CDR3 is TGTGCCAGCAGCAGCCGACTAGCGGGGGGGAACACCGGGGAGCTGTTTTTT. It specifies CASSSRLAGGNTGELFF.

The CDR3 region has the DNA TGTGCCAGCTCCTACGTCGGGAGGGCTCGCTATAATTCACCCCTCCACTTT. This translates into CASSYVGRARYNSPLHF. The chain has TRBV18 and TRBJ1-6; D is ambiguous. Germline CDR1 KGHSH, CDR2 LQKENI. V lost 6 bases and J 3 bases, leaving 18 bases between the germline ends. CDR3 size: 17 residues.

V usage is TRBV7-8 and J usage is TRBJ2-3; 11 bases align to TRBD2. The CDR3 totals 18 residues. Germline-derived CDR1 and CDR2 are SGHVS and FQNEAQ. J lost 1 base, V lost 0 bases, and 6 bases had no gene match. The CDR3 DNA reads as TGTGCCAGCAGCTTAGCGAGGGCTAGCGGGGGGCGCACAGATACGCAGTATTTT. It is translated as CASSLARASGGRTDTQYF. The full variable domain, completed using reference TRBV7-8 and TRBJ2-3, is GAGVSQSPRYKVAKRGQDVALRCDPISGHVSLFWYQQALGQGPEFLTYFQNEAQLDKSGLPSDRFFAERPEGSVSTLKIQRTQQEDSAVYLCASSLARASGGRTDTQYFGPGTRLTVL.

This clone was seen a few times. The V gene is TRBV5-4, the J gene TRBJ2-7; 7 bases are a match to TRBD1. Per the germline V gene, CDR1 is SGHNT and CDR2 is YYREEE (reference sequence). V shed 5 bases and J 4 bases; nucleotides not matched to a gene: 9. This CDR3 is built from 14 residues. CDR3 sequence (DNA): TGTGCCAGCAGTCGGAACAGGGGTTGGTACGAGCAGTACTTC. Its protein product is CASSRNRGWYEQYF.

This chain uses TRBV6-6 with TRBJ2-2; maybe TRBD1 (5 bases). Trimming cost V 5 bases and J 2 bases, with 6 bases left between them. The CDR3 runs to 13 residues. Germline lookup yields CDR1 MNHNY and CDR2 SVGAGI (reference sequence). The CDR3 DNA reads as TGTGCCAGCAGTACAGGAAACACCGGGGAGCTGTTTTTT. Amino acid sequence: CASSTGNTGELFF.

V is TRBV7-9 and J is TRBJ2-5, with a weak D call TRBD1 (6 bases). Germline CDR1 SEHNR, CDR2 FQNEAQ (reference sequence). The CDR3 is 13 residues long. The germline V and J ends were trimmed by 5 bases and 2 bases, with 9 bases remaining between them. CDR3 nucleotide sequence: TGTGCCAGCAGCGGACAGACTCAAGAGACCCAGTACTTC. This sequence encodes CASSGQTQETQYF.

J is TRBJ2-3 and V is TRBV14; D gene unclear. The V end lost 6 bases, the J end lost 4 bases, and 14 bases lay between the germline ends. Germline CDR1 is SGHDN and CDR2 is FVKESK. CDR3 length: 14 residues. CDR3 coding DNA: TGTGCCAGCAGAGAGTTCAACCACCCAGATACGCAGTATTTT. Amino acid sequence: CASREFNHPDTQYF.

V is TRBV7-6 and J is TRBJ2-7; no reliable D call. The CDR3 sequence is 13 residues long. Germline V lookup: CDR1 SGHVS, CDR2 FNYEAQ. The germline V and J ends were trimmed by 5 bases and 5 bases, with 13 bases remaining between them. DNA for the CDR3: TGTGCCAGCAGCAACCCCCCAGGCAACGAGCAGTACTTC. It yields the protein CASSNPPGNEQYF.

CDR3 sequence: CASSQDDRVRDEQYF. The CDR3, as DNA: TGCGCCAGCAGCCAAGATGACAGGGTAAGGGACGAGCAGTACTTC. The rearrangement uses TRBV4-3 and TRBJ2-7; TRBD1 matches at 7 bases. Losses at the gene ends were 0 bases for V and 5 bases for J; bases not matched to a gene: 7. Per germline, CDR1 LGHNA and CDR2 YSLEER. The CDR3 loop spans 15 amino acids.

The chain couples TRBV5-5 to TRBJ1-6; no reliable D call. Trimming shortened V by 0 bases and J by 0 bases, and 13 bases separated the two germline ends. The CDR3 runs to 18 residues. Germline V gene lookup returns CDR1 SGHKS and CDR2 YYEKEE (reference sequence). This CDR3 is CASSLVSGRSSYNSPLHF. CDR3 bases: TGTGCCAGCAGCTTGGTTTCTGGGAGGAGCTCCTATAATTCACCCCTCCACTTT.

The V and J genes are TRBV7-3 and TRBJ1-1; D call uncertain. Trimming shortened V by 3 bases and J by 1 base, and 12 bases separated the two germline ends. Per the germline V gene, CDR1 is SGHTA and CDR2 is FQGTGA. The CDR3 covers 15 residues. The CDR3 loop is CASSFRLGANTEAFF. The CDR3 bases are TGTGCCAGCAGCTTCCGTTTGGGCGCGAACACTGAAGCTTTCTTT.